This TCR beta chain was sequenced for a study of early T cells in non-severe SARS-CoV-2 infection. Details on this clonotype: Its antigen is as yet unknown.

Findings and caveats of the study: Comparison of clonotypes with VDJdb favored anti-spike CD8 responses while missing private and CD4 specificities.

Researchers attached unique molecular identifiers to individual cDNA molecules. TCRdb re-called the 5' RACE reads with MiXCR, one entry per CDR3 protein. Of 35,000 to 45,000 distinct CDR3 sequences listed, 9.5% to 15% are singletons. The V gene end was trimmed by 5 bases and the J gene end by 6 bases; junction bases not matched to a gene: 18. CDR1 and CDR2 (germline): MDHEN, SYDVKM. This CDR3 comprises 18 residues. The clonotype originates from an adult who was a healthcare worker with PCR-confirmed SARS-CoV-2 infection or an uninfected control (not recorded which). Source material: whole blood. V gene TRBV28 combines with J gene TRBJ1-5, with 8 bases matching TRBD1. Written as DNA, the CDR3 is TGTGCCAGCAGTCCGACAGTTACCGGACAGGGATGGGGTCAGCCCCAGCATTTT. Encoded protein: CASSPTVTGQGWGQPQHF. The full variable domain, with the rest looked up from reference TRBV28 and TRBJ1-5, is DVKVTQSSRYLVKRTGEKVFLECVQDMDHENMFWYRQDPGLGLRLIYFSYDVKMKEKGDIPEGYSVSREKKERFSLILESASTNQTSMYLCASSPTVTGQGWGQPQHFGDGTRLSIL.